The sequence of this T cell receptor beta chain was determined in a study of CD8 T cells in Susac syndrome. Random hexamers were used to reverse transcribe the RNA input (about 0.5 to 1 ug). The CDR3 of TCR beta was amplified by immunoSEQ multiplex PCR across 54 Vbeta and 13 Jbeta. TCRdb re-called the immunoSEQ multiplex PCR reads through MiXCR, storing one row per CDR3 protein. Seen here are roughly 180,000 distinct CDR3 sequences, around 96% observed once, and the top ten hold approximately 0.1%. Per the germline V gene, CDR1 is SEHNR and CDR2 is FQNEAQ (reference sequence). CDR3 length: 17 residues. V lost 5 bases, J lost 3 bases, and 23 bases lay in between.

This TCR came from a human donor in good health. Specimen: CD4+ T cells from PBMCs. The chain carries TRBV7-9 and TRBJ2-7; D tentatively reads TRBD1 or TRBD2 (7 bases each). Here the CDR3 reads CASSPFGRAGGRYEQYF. DNA of the CDR3: TGTGCCAGCAGCCCCTTTGGGAGGGCAGGGGGGCGCTACGAGCAGTACTTC. Drawing the rest from reference TRBV7-9 and TRBJ2-7, the complete variable domain is DTGVSQNPRHKITKRGQNVTFRCDPISEHNRLYWYRQTLGQGPEFLTYFQNEAQLEKSRLLSDRFSAERPKGSFSTLEIQRTEQGDSAMYLCASSPFGRAGGRYEQYFGPGTRLTVT.